This T cell receptor beta chain was observed in a study of shared clonotypes between healthy human individuals. This clone came up once. Its specificity is unknown. Whole-study results and caveats: Investigators expected sequencing depth to affect clonotype sharing among donors. It was only blood that was sampled, and tissue repertoires likely differ.

The replicate PCRs on unsorted PBMC were given 250 to 300 ng DNA, which is 25,000 to 30,000 T cell genomes. Generated by immunoSEQ multiplex PCR, the TCRdb table keeps only in-frame clones and is missing some. The sample carries over 400,000 clones, around 73% recorded once. Adult donors, all healthy and HIV-negative, had no recent acute infections or vaccinations. The sequenced sample consisted of PBMCs. This receptor was taken from a woman between 35 and 50 years old in good health. Some clones in this sample may be carry-over from other donors' samples.

CDR3 residues: CASSFRGMETEAFF. The CDR3 DNA is TGTGCCAGCAGCTTCAGGGGCATGGAGACTGAAGCTTTCTTT. The chain has TRBV5-6 and TRBJ1-1; D may be TRBD1 (6 bases). Germline loops: CDR1 SGHDT, CDR2 YYEEEE. Trimming took 2 bases from V and 5 from J, leaving 13 bases between them. The CDR3 loop spans 14 amino acids.